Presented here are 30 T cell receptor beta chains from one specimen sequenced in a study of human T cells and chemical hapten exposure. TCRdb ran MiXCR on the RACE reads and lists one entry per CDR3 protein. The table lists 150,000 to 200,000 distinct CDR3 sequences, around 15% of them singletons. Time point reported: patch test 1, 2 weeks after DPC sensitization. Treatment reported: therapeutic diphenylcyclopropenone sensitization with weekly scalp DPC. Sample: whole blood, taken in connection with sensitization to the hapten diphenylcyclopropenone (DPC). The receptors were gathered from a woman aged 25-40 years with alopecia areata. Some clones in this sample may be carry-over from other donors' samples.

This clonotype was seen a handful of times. In nucleotides, the CDR3 is TGTGCCAGCAGCCATCGACAGGGTCTTGAAAAACTGTTTTTT. This translates into CASSHRQGLEKLFF. This chain links TRBV3-1 with TRBJ1-4; 7 bases are a match to TRBD1. Germline CDR1 LGHDT, CDR2 YNNKEL (reference sequence). The CDR3 runs 14 residues. With V trimmed by 3 bases and J by 7 bases, 5 bases remained unmatched.

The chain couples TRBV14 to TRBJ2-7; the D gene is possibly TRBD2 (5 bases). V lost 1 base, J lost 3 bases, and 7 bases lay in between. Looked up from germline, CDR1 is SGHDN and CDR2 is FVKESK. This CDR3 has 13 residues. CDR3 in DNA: TGTGCCAGCAGCCAAGTACGGGGCTACGAGCAGTACTTC. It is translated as CASSQVRGYEQYF.

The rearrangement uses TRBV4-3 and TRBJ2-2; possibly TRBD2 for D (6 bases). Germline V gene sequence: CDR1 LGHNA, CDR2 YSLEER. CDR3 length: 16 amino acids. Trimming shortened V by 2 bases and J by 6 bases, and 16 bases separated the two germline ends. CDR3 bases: TGCGCCAGCAGCCAACTCCTAGGTTGGGAGGCCGGGGAGCTGTTTTTT. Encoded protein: CASSQLLGWEAGELFF.

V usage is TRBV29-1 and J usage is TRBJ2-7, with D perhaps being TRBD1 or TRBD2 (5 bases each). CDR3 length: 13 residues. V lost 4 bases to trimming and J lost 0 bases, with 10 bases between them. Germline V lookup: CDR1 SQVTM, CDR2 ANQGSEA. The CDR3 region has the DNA TGCAGCGTTGGAGGGACCGACTCCTACGAGCAGTACTTC. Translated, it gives CSVGGTDSYEQYF.

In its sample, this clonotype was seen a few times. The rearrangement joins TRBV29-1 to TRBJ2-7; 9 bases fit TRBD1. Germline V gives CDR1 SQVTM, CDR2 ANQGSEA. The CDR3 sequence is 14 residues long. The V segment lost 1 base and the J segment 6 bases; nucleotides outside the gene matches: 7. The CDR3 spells CSVEVMDRGPEQYF. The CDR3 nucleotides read TGCAGCGTTGAAGTTATGGACAGGGGTCCCGAGCAGTACTTC.

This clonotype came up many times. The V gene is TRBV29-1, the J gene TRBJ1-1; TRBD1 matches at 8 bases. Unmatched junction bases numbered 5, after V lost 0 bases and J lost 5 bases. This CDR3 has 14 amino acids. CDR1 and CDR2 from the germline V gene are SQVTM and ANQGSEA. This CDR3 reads CSVEDRGLRTEAFF. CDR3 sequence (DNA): TGCAGCGTTGAAGACAGGGGGCTTAGAACTGAAGCTTTCTTT.

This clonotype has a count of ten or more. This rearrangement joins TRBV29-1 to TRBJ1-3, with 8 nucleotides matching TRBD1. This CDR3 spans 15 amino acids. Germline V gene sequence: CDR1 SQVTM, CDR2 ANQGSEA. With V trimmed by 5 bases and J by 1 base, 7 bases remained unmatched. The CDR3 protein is CSVNDRGQSGNTIYF. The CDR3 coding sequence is TGCAGCGTTAATGACAGGGGCCAATCTGGAAACACCATATATTTT.

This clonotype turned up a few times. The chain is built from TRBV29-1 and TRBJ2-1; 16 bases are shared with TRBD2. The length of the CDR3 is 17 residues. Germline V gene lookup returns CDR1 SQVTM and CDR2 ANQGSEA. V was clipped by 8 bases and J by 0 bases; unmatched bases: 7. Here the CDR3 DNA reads TGCAGCACCATAGGGACTAGCGGGGGGGCCTCCTACAATGAGCAGTTCTTC. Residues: CSTIGTSGGASYNEQFF.

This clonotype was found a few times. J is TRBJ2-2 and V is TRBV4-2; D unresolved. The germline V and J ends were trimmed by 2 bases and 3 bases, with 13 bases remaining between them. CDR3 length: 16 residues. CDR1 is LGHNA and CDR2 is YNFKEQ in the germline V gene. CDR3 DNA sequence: TGTGCCAGCAGCCAAAGGCTTGGGTTGGACACCGGGGAGCTGTTTTTT. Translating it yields CASSQRLGLDTGELFF.

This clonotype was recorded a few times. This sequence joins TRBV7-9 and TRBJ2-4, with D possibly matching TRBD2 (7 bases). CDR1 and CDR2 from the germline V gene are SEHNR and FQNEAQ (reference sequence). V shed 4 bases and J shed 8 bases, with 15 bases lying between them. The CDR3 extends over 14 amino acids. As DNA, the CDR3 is TGTGCCAGCAGCTCGCGGGGGCGGGGAGACATTCAGTACTTC. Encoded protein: CASSSRGRGDIQYF.

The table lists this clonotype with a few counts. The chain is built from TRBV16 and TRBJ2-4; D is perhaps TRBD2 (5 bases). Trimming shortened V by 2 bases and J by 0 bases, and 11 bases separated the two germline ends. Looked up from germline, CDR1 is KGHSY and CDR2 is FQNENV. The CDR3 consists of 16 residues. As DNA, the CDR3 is TGTGCCAGCAGCCAAGACTACCCAATAGCCAAAAACATTCAGTACTTC. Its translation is CASSQDYPIAKNIQYF.

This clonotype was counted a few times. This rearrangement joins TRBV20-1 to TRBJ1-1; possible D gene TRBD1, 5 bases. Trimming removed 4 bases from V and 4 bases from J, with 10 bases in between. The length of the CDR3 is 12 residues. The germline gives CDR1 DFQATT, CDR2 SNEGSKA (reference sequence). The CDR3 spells CSATHGGTEAFF. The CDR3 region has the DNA TGCAGTGCTACCCACGGGGGCACTGAAGCTTTCTTT.

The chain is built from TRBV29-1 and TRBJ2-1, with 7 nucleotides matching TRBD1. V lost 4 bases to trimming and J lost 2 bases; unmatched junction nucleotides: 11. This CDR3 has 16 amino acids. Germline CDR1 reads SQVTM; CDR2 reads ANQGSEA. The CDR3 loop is CSVGQGVGTPYNEQFF. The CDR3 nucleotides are TGCAGCGTTGGGCAGGGGGTGGGGACACCCTACAATGAGCAGTTCTTC.

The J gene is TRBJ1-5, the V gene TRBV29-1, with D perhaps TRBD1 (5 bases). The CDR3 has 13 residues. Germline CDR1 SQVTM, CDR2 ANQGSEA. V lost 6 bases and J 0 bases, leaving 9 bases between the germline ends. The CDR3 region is CSVVTDSNQPQHF. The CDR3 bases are TGCAGCGTAGTGACAGATAGCAATCAGCCCCAGCATTTT.

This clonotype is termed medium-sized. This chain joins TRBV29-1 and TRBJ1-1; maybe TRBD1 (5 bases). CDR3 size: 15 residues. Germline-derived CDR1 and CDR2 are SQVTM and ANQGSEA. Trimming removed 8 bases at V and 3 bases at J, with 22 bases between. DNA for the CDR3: TGCAGCACCCACGGTGTGGGGGGAGTCCACACTGAAGCTTTCTTT. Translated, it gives CSTHGVGGVHTEAFF. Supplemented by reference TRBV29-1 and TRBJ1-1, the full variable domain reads SAVISQKPSRDICQRGTSLTIQCQVDSQVTMMFWYRQQPGQSLTLIATANQGSEATYESGFVIDKFPISRPNLTFSTLTVSNMSPEDSSIYLCSTHGVGGVHTEAFFGQGTRLTVV.

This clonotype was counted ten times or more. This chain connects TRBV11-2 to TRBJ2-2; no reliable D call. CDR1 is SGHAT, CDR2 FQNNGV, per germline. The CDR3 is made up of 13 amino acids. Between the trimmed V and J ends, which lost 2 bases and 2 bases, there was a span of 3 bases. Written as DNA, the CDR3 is TGTGCCAGCAGCTTACATAACACCGGGGAGCTGTTTTTT. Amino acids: CASSLHNTGELFF.

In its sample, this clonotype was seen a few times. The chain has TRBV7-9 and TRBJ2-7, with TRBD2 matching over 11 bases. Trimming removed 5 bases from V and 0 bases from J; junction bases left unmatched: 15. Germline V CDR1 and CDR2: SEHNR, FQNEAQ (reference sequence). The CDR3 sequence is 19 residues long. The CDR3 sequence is CASSHLLGLAGESSYEQYF. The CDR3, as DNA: TGTGCCAGCAGCCACCTTCTCGGACTAGCGGGTGAGAGCTCCTACGAGCAGTACTTC.

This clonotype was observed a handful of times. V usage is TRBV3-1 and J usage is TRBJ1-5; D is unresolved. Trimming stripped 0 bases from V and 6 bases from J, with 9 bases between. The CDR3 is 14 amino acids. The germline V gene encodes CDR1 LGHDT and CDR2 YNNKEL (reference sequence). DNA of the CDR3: TGTGCCAGCAGCCAAGATATAGGGCGTCAGCCCCAGCATTTT. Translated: CASSQDIGRQPQHF.

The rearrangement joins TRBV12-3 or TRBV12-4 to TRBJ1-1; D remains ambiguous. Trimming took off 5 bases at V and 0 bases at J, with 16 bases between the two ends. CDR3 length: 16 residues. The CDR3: CASSPGVRRMNTEAFF. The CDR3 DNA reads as TGTGCCAGCAGTCCAGGCGTAAGGCGGATGAACACTGAAGCTTTCTTT.

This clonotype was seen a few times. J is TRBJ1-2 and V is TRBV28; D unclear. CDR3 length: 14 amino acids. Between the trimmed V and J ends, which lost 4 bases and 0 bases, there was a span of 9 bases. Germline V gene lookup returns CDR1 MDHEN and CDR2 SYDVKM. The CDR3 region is CASSSLPSNYGYTF. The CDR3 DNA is TGTGCCAGCAGTTCGCTCCCTTCTAACTATGGCTACACCTTC.

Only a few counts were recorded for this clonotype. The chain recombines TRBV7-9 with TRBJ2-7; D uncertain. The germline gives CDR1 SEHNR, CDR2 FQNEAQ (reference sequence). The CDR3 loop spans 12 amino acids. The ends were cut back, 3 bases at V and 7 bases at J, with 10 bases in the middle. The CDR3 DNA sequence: TGTGCCAGCAGCTTGGATTATCGGGAGCAGTACTTC. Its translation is CASSLDYREQYF.

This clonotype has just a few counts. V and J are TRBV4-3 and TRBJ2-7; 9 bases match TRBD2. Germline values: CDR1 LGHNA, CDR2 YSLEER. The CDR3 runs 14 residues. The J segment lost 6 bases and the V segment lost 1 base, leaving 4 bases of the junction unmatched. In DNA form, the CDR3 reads TGCGCCAGCAGCCAAGGGCTAGCGGGACGCGAGCAGTACTTC. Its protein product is CASSQGLAGREQYF.

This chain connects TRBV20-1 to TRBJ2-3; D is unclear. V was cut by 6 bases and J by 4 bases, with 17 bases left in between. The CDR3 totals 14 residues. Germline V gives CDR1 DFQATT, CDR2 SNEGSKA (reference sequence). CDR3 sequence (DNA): TGCAGTGCGAAGGACCCATCGAAGGCAGATACGCAGTATTTT. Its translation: CSAKDPSKADTQYF.

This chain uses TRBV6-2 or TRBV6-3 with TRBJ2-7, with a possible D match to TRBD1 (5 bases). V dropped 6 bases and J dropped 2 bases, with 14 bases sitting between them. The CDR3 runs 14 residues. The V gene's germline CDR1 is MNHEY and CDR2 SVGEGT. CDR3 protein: CASREAGPTYEQYF. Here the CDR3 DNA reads TGTGCCAGCAGAGAAGCAGGGCCCACCTACGAGCAGTACTTC.

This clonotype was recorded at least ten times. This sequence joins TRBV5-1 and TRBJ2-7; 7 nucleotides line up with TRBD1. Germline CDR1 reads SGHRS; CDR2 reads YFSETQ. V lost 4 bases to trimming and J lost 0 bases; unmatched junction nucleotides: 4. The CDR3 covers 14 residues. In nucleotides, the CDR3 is TGCGCCAGCAGCCTGGGACAGAGCTCCTACGAGCAGTACTTC. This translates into CASSLGQSSYEQYF. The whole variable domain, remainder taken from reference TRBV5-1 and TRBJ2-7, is KAGVTQTPRYLIKTRGQQVTLSCSPISGHRSVSWYQQTPGQGLQFLFEYFSETQRNKGNFPGRFSGRQFSNSRSEMNVSTLELGDSALYLCASSLGQSSYEQYFGPGTRLTVT.

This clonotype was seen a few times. The CDR3 DNA sequence: TGCGCCAGCAGCCAAGACAGGAGCCTCTACGAGCAGTACTTC. This gives the protein CASSQDRSLYEQYF. The J gene is TRBJ2-7, the V gene TRBV4-3; D unclear. V was cut by 0 bases and J by 3 bases, with 9 bases left in between. Germline V gene data show CDR1 as LGHNA and CDR2 as YSLEER. This CDR3 region has 14 residues.

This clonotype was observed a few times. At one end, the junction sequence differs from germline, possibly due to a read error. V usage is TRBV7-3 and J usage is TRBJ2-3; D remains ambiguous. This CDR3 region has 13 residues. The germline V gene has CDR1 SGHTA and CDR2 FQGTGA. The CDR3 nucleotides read TGTGCCAGCAGCTCGTACCTAACAGATACGCAGTTTTTT. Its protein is CASSSYLTDTQFF.

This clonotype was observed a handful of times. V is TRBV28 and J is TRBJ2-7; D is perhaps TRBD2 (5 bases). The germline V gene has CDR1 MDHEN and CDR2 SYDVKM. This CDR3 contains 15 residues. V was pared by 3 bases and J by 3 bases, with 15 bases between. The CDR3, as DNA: TGTGCCAGCAGTTTCACTAGATGGGAGAACTACGAGCAGTACTTC. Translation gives CASSFTRWENYEQYF.

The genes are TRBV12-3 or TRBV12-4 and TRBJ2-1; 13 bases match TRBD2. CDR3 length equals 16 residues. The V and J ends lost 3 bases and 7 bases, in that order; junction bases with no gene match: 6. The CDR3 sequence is CASSFRTSGSLNEQFF. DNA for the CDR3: TGTGCCAGCAGTTTTAGGACTAGCGGGAGTTTGAATGAGCAGTTCTTC.

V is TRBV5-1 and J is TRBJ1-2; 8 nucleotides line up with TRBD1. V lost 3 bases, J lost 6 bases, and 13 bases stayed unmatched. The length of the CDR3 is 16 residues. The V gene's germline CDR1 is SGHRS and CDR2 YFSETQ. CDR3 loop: CASSWPQGASTDGYTF. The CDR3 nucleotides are TGCGCCAGCAGCTGGCCTCAGGGGGCTTCTACGGATGGCTACACCTTC.